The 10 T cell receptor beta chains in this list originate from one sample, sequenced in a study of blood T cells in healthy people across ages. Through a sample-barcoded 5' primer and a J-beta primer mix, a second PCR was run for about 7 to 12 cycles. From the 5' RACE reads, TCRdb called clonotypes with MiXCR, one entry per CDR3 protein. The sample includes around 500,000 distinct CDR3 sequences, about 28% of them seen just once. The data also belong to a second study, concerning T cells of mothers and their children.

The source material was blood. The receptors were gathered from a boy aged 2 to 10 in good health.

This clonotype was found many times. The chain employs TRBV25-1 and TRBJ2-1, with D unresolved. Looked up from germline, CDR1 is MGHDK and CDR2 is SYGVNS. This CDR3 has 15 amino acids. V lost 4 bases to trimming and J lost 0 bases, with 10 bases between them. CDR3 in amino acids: CASSAPVHSYNEQFF. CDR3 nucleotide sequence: TGTGCCAGCAGTGCGCCCGTACACTCCTACAATGAGCAGTTCTTC.

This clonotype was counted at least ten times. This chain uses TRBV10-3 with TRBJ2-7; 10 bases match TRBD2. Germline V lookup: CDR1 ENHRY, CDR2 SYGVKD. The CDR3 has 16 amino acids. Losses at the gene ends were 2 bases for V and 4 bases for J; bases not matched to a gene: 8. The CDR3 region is CAISEGLADLGYEQYF. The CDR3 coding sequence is TGTGCCATCAGTGAGGGACTAGCGGACTTAGGATACGAGCAGTACTTC.

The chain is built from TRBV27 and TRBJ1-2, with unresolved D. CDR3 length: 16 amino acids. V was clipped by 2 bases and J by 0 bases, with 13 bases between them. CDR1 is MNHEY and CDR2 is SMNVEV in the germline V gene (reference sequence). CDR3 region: CASSLGSTPTNYGYTF. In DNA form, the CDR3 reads TGTGCCAGCAGTTTAGGGTCGACGCCCACTAACTATGGCTACACCTTC.

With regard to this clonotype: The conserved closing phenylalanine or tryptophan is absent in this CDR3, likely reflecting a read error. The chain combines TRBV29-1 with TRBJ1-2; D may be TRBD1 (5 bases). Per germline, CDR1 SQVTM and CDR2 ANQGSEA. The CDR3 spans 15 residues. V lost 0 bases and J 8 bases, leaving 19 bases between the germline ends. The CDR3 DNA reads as TGCAGCGTTGAAGATCTTCAGGGACCGACAAGAGGCTACACCCTC. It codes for CSVEDLQGPTRGYTL.

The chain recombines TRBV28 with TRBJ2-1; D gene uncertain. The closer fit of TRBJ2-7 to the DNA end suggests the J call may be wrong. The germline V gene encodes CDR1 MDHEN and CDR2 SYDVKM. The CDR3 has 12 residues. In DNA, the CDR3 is TGTGCCAGCGCCCGGAGATCCTACGAGCAGTACTTC. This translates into CASARRSYEQYF.

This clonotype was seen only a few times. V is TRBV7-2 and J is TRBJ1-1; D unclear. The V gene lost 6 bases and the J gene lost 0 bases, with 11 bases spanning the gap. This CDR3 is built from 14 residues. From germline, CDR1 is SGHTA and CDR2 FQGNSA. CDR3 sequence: CASSPGFMNTEAFF. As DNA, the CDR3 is TGTGCCAGCAGTCCCGGTTTCATGAACACTGAAGCTTTCTTT. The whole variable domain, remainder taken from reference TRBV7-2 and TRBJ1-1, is GAGVSQSPSNKVTEKGKDVELRCDPISGHTALYWYRQSLGQGLEFLIYFQGNSAPDKSGLPSDRFSAERTGGSVSTLTIQRTQQEDSAVYLCASSPGFMNTEAFFGQGTRLTVV.

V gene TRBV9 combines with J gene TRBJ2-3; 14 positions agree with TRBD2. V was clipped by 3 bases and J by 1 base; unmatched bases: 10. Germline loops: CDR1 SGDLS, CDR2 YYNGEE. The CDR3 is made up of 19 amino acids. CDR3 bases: TGTGCCAGCAGCGGCGGGACTAGCGGGAGATTTTGGGGCACAGATACGCAGTATTTT. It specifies CASSGGTSGRFWGTDTQYF.

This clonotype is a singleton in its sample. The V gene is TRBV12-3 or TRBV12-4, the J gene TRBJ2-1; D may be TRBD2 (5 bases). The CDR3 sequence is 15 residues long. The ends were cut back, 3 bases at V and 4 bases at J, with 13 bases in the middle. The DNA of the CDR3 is TGTGCCAGCAGTTTGGAGGTGGTTTCATACAATGAGCAGTTCTTC. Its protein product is CASSLEVVSYNEQFF.

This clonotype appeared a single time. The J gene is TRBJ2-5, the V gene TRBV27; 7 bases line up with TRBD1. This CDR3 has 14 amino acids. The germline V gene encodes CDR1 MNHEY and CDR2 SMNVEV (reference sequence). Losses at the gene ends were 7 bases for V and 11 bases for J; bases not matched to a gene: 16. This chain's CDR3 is CASTRMGQPKKQYF. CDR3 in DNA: TGTGCCAGCACCCGAATGGGACAGCCTAAAAAGCAGTACTTC.

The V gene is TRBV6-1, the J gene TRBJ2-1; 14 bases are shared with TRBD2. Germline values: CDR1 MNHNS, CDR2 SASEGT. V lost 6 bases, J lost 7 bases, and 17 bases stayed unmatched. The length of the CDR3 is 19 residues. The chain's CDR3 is CASSAPPGTSGRTGNEQFF. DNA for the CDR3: TGTGCCAGCAGCGCCCCTCCCGGGACTAGCGGGAGAACGGGGAATGAGCAGTTCTTC.